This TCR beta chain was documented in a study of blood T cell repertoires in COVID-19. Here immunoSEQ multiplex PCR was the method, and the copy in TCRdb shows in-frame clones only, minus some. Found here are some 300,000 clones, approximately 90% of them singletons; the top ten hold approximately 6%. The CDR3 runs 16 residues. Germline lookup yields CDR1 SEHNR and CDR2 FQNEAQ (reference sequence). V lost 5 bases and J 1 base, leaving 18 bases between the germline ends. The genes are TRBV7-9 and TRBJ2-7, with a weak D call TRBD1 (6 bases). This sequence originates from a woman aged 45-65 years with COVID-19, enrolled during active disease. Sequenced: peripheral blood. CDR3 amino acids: CASSPRIPRGSYEQYF. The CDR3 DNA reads TGTGCCAGCAGCCCACGGATCCCAAGGGGGTCCTACGAGCAGTACTTC. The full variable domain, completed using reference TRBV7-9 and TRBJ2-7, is DTGVSQNPRHKITKRGQNVTFRCDPISEHNRLYWYRQTLGQGPEFLTYFQNEAQLEKSRLLSDRFSAERPKGSFSTLEIQRTEQGDSAMYLCASSPRIPRGSYEQYFGPGTRLTVT.